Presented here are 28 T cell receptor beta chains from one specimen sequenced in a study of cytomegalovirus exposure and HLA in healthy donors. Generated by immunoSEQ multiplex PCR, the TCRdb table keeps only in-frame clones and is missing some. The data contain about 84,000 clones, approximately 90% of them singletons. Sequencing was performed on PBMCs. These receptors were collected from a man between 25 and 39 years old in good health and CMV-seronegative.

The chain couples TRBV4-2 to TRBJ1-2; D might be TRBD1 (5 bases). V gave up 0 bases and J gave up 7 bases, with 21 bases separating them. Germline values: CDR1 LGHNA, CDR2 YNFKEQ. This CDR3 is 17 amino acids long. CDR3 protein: CASSQDVDGGVISGYTF. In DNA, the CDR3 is TGTGCCAGCAGCCAAGATGTTGATGGGGGGGTGATAAGTGGCTACACCTTC.

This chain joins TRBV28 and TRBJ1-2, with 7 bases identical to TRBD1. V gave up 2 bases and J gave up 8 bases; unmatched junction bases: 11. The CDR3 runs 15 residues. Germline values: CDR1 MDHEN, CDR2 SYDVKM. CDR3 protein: CASSLNEQGFNGYTF. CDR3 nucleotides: TGTGCCAGCAGTTTAAACGAACAGGGGTTCAACGGCTACACCTTC.

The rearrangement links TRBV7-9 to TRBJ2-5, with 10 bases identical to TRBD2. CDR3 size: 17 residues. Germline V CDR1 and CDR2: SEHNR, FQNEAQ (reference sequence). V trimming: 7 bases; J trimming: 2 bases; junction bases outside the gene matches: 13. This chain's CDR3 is CASTQAGGPGKQETQYF. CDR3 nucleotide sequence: TGTGCCAGCACCCAAGCGGGAGGGCCAGGGAAACAAGAGACCCAGTACTTC.

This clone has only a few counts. This CDR3 reads CASSLWGSGIHEQYF. The CDR3 region has the DNA TGTGCCAGCAGTTTATGGGGTTCAGGGATCCACGAGCAGTACTTC. The V and J genes are TRBV28 and TRBJ2-7; a possible D gene is TRBD1 (5 bases). V was clipped by 0 bases and J by 5 bases, with 14 bases between them. Germline CDR1 is MDHEN and CDR2 is SYDVKM. The CDR3 sequence is 15 residues long.

The DNA of the CDR3 is TGTGCCAGCTCACTGGGCGCTGAAGCTTTCTTT. Its translation is CASSLGAEAFF. The chain has TRBV18 and TRBJ1-1; the D is unclear. Trimming took 4 bases from V and 6 from J, leaving 6 bases between them. Germline V CDR1 and CDR2: KGHSH, LQKENI. This CDR3 spans 11 amino acids. Full variable domain (rest looked up from reference TRBV18 and TRBJ1-1): NAGVMQNPRHLVRRRGQEARLRCSPMKGHSHVYWYRQLPEEGLKFMVYLQKENIIDESGMPKERFSAEFPKEGPSILRIQQVVRGDSAAYFCASSLGAEAFFGQGTRLTVV.

CDR3 nucleotides: TGTGCCAGTAGTGCACCCGGGACAGCGAACACTGAAGCTTTCTTT. The encoded protein is CASSAPGTANTEAFF. The V and J genes are TRBV19 and TRBJ1-1; 7 nucleotides match TRBD1. Germline V gene data show CDR1 as LNHDA and CDR2 as SQIVND (reference sequence). The J segment lost 1 base and the V segment lost 5 bases, leaving 7 bases of the junction unmatched. The CDR3 is 15 amino acids. Looking up the rest from reference TRBV19 and TRBJ1-1 gives the full variable domain: DGGITQSPKYLFRKEGQNVTLSCEQNLNHDAMYWYRQDPGQGLRLIYYSQIVNDFQKGDIAEGYSVSREKKESFPLTVTSAQKNPTAFYLCASSAPGTANTEAFFGQGTRLTVV.

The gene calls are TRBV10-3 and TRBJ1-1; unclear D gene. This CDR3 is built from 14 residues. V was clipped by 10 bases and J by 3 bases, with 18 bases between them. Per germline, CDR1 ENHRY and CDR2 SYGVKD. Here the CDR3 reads CATVGMVADTEAFF. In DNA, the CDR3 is TGTGCCACCGTAGGTATGGTTGCGGACACTGAAGCTTTCTTT.

The CDR3 DNA sequence: TGTGCCAGCAGTGGGACAGACTCCTACAATGAGCAGTTCTTC. This translates into CASSGTDSYNEQFF. The chain couples TRBV6-1 to TRBJ2-1; D may be TRBD1 (6 bases). CDR1 and CDR2 (germline): MNHNS, SASEGT. The V end lost 4 bases, the J end lost 0 bases, and 7 bases lay between the germline ends. This CDR3 is built from 14 residues.

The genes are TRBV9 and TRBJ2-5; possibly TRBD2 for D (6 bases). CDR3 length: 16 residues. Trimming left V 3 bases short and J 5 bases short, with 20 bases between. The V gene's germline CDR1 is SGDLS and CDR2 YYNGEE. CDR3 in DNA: TGTGCCAGCAGCGCCCGAACGGGAGCCCCCGGGGAGACCCAGTACTTC. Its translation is CASSARTGAPGETQYF.

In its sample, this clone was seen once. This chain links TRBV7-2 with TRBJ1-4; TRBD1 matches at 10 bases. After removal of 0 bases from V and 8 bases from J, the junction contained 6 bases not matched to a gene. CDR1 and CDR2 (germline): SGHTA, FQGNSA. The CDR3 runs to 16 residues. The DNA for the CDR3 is TGTGCCAGCAGCTTAGCGGGACAGGGGCCGGGAGAAAAACTGTTTTTT. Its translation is CASSLAGQGPGEKLFF.

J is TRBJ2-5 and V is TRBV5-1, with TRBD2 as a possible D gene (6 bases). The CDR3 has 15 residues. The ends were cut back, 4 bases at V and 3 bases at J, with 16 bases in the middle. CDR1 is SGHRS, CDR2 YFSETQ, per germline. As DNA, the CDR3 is TGCGCCAGCAGCGATGGAGGGGCGCTTAAAGAGACCCAGTACTTC. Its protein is CASSDGGALKETQYF.

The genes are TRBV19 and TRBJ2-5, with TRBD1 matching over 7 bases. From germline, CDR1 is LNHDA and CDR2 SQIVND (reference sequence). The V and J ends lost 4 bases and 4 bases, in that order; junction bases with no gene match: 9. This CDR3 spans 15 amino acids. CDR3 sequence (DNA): TGTGCCAGTAGTACCCAACCTGGACAGGTAGAGACCCAGTACTTC. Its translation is CASSTQPGQVETQYF.

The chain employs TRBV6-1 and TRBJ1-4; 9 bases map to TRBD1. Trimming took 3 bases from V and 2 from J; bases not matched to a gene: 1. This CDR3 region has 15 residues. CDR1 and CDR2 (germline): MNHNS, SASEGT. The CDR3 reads CASSETGGTNEKLFF. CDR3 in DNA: TGTGCCAGCAGTGAGACAGGGGGGACTAATGAAAAACTGTTTTTT.

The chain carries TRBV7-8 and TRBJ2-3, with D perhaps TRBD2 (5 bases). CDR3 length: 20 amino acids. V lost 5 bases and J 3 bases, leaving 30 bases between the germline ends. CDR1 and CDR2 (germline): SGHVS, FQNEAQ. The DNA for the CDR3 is TGTGCCAGCAGCCCTGAGGTAGGGAGAGCACGCCTCCGGATGACAGATACGCAGTATTTT. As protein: CASSPEVGRARLRMTDTQYF. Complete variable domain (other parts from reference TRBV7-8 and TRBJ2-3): GAGVSQSPRYKVAKRGQDVALRCDPISGHVSLFWYQQALGQGPEFLTYFQNEAQLDKSGLPSDRFFAERPEGSVSTLKIQRTQQEDSAVYLCASSPEVGRARLRMTDTQYFGPGTRLTVL.

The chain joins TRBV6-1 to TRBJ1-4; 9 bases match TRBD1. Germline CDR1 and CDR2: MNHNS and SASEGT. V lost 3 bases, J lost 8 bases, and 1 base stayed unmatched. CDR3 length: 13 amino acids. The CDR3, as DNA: TGTGCCAGCAGTGAGGACAGGGGAGAAAAACTGTTTTTT. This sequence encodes CASSEDRGEKLFF.

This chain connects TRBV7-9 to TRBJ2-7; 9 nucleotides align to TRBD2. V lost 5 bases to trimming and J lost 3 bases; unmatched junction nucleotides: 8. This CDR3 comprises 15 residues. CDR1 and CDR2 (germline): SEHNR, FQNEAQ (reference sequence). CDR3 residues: CASSPKGLAFYEQYF. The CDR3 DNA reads TGTGCCAGCAGCCCGAAGGGACTAGCTTTCTACGAGCAGTACTTC.

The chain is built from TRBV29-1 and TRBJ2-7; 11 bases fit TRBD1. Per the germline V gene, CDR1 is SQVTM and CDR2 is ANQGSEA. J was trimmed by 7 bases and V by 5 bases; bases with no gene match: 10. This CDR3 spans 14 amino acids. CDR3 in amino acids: CSVYWTDRGREQYF. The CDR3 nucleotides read TGCAGCGTTTACTGGACGGACAGGGGGCGAGAGCAGTACTTC.

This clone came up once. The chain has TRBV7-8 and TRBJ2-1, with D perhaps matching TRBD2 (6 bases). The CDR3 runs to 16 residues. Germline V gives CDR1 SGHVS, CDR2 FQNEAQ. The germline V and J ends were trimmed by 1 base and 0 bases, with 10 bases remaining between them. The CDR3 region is CASSLVGGASYNEQFF. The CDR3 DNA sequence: TGTGCCAGCAGCTTAGTAGGCGGGGCCTCCTACAATGAGCAGTTCTTC. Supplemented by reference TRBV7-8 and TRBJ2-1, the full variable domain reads GAGVSQSPRYKVAKRGQDVALRCDPISGHVSLFWYQQALGQGPEFLTYFQNEAQLDKSGLPSDRFFAERPEGSVSTLKIQRTQQEDSAVYLCASSLVGGASYNEQFFGPGTRLTVL.

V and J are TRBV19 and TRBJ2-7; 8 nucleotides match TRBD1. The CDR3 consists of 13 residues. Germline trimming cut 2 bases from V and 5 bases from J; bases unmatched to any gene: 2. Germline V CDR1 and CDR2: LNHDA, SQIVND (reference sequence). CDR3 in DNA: TGTGCCAGTAGTATACAGGGGGCGGACGAGCAGTACTTC. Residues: CASSIQGADEQYF.

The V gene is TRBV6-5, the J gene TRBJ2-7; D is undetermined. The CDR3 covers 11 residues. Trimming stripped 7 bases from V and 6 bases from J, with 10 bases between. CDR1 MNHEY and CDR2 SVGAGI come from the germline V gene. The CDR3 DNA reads TGTGCCAGCACCAGGCTGGGCGAGCAGTACTTC. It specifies CASTRLGEQYF.

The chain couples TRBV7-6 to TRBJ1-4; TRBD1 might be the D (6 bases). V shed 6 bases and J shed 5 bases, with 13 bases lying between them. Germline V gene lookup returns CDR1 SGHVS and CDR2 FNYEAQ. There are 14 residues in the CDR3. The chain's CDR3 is CASSSQGKNEKLFF. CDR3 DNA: TGTGCCAGCAGTTCACAGGGTAAAAATGAAAAACTGTTTTTT.

In nucleotides, the CDR3 is TGTGCCAGCACCCTCACGACAGGGAAGGGTACTGAAGCTTTCTTT. Its protein product is CASTLTTGKGTEAFF. The chain carries TRBV28 and TRBJ1-1, with 7 bases aligning to TRBD1. V was clipped by 7 bases and J by 5 bases; unmatched bases: 13. CDR1 and CDR2 from the germline V gene are MDHEN and SYDVKM. The CDR3 is 15 residues long.

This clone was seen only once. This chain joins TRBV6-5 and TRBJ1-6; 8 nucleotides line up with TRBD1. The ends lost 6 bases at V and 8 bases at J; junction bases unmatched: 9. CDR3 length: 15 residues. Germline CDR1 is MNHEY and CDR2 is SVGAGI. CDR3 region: CASSPTGEEDSPLHF. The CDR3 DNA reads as TGTGCCAGCAGCCCGACAGGGGAGGAGGATTCACCCCTCCACTTT.

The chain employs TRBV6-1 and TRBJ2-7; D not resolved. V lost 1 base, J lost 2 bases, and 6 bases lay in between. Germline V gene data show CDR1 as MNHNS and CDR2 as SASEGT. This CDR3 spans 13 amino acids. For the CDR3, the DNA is TGTGCCAGCAGTGAAGTCCCAGCCTACGAGCAGTACTTC. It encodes CASSEVPAYEQYF.

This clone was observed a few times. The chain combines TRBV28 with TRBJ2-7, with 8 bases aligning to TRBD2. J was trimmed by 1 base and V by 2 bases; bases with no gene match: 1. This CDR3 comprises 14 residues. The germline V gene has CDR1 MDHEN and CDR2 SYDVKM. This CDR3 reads CASSLRGGSYEQYF. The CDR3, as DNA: TGTGCCAGCAGTTTACGGGGGGGATCCTACGAGCAGTACTTC. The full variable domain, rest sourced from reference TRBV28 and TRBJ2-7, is DVKVTQSSRYLVKRTGEKVFLECVQDMDHENMFWYRQDPGLGLRLIYFSYDVKMKEKGDIPEGYSVSREKKERFSLILESASTNQTSMYLCASSLRGGSYEQYFGPGTRLTVT.

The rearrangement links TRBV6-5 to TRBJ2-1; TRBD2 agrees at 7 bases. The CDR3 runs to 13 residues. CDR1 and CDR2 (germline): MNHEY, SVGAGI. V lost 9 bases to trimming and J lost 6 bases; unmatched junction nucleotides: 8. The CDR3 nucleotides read TGTGCCAGTCGGGACTACCAACCCAATGAGCAGTTCTTC. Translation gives CASRDYQPNEQFF.

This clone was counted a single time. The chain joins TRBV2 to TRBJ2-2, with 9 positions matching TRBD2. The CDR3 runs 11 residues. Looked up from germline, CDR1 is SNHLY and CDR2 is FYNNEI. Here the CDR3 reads CAAGGSGELFF. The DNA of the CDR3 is TGTGCAGCGGGGGGTTCCGGGGAGCTGTTTTTT.

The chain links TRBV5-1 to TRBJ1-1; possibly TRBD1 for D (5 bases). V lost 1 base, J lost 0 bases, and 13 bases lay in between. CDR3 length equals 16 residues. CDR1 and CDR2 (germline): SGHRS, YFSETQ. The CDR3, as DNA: TGCGCCAGCAGCTTGACCGACAGAAACATGAACACTGAAGCTTTCTTT. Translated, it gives CASSLTDRNMNTEAFF.